This T cell receptor beta chain was found in a study of shared clonotypes between healthy human individuals. Looking at the study overall: Per donor, CD8 memory used one plate, CD8 naive used two, CD4 memory used three and CD4 naive used three.

Authors' methods: As immunoSEQ supplied junction-only sequences (without quality scores), filtering differed. Method: immunoSEQ multiplex PCR; TCRdb's copy keeps in-frame clones and lacks some. That table furnishes V, J and clone size, whereas the DNA furnished D and trimming. The data contain more than 500,000 clones, approximately 95% of them seen just once; the ten biggest clones take up about 0.064%. The CDR3 is made up of 13 amino acids. The V gene's germline CDR1 is MNHEY and CDR2 SVGAGI. V dropped 5 bases and J dropped 8 bases, with 15 bases sitting between them. Sequencing input: naive CD4+ T cells sorted from blood. The subset denotes: CD45RA+ positively selected. This sequence originates from a woman aged 30 to 39 in good health. The V and J genes are TRBV6-5 and TRBJ1-2, with TRBD1 as a possible D gene (5 bases). In DNA form, the CDR3 reads TGTGCCAGCAGTAATACGGGGGGTCAGGGCTACACCTTC. Protein: CASSNTGGQGYTF.